The rows below give T cell receptor beta chains drawn from one sample of a study of graft-versus-host responses after intestinal transplantation. Method: immunoSEQ multiplex PCR; TCRdb's copy keeps in-frame clones and lacks some. Of over 100,000 clones in the sample, 90% to 95% are singletons; the top ten hold around 3%. These receptors' targets are unknown. The specimen comprised unstimulated CD8+ T cells sorted from spleen or lymph node cells, sampled before intestinal transplant. These TCRs come from a human donor who received an intestinal transplant. The CDR3 runs from the conserved cysteine through the conserved F or W. The order of the fields is V gene, clone size, J gene, D gene, CDR3 DNA, CDR3 protein. A D gene is named only where the DNA matches it firmly. Expanded clones are given a class, and other clones once, few, many or no size at all.

v_call: TRBV30; clone_size: NA; j_call: TRBJ1-1; d_call: NA; cdr3_nt: TGTGCCTGGAGTGAGGTCACTGAAGCTTTCTTT; cdr3_aa: CAWSEVTEAFF
v_call: TRBV14; clone_size: NA; j_call: TRBJ1-2; d_call: TRBD1; cdr3_nt: TGTGCCAGCAGCCATCTTAGAGGGGGCGACTATGGCTACACCTTC; cdr3_aa: CASSHLRGGDYGYTF
v_call: TRBV10-1; clone_size: NA; j_call: TRBJ2-2; d_call: NA; cdr3_nt: TGCGCCAGCAGTGAGCTCGCCACCGGGGAGCTGTTTTTT; cdr3_aa: CASSELATGELFF
v_call: TRBV27; clone_size: NA; j_call: TRBJ2-7; d_call: TRBD1; cdr3_nt: TGTGCCAGCAGTGTGGGACAGGGGGCCCTCTACGAGCAGTACTTC; cdr3_aa: CASSVGQGALYEQYF
v_call: TRBV7-2; clone_size: NA; j_call: TRBJ2-1; d_call: NA; cdr3_nt: TGTGCCAGCGGAACTCCAACCAGCTCCTACAATGAGCAGTTCTTC; cdr3_aa: CASGTPTSSYNEQFF
v_call: TRBV9; clone_size: NA; j_call: TRBJ2-1; d_call: TRBD1; cdr3_nt: TGTGCCAGCAGCCCTGGACAGGGGCCCCACAATGAGCAGTTCTTC; cdr3_aa: CASSPGQGPHNEQFF
v_call: TRBV27; clone_size: NA; j_call: TRBJ1-5; d_call: NA; cdr3_nt: TGTGCCAGCAGTTTAGGGGCAGGACTTAATCAGCCCCAGCATTTT; cdr3_aa: CASSLGAGLNQPQHF
v_call: TRBV19; clone_size: once; j_call: TRBJ2-5; d_call: NA; cdr3_nt: TGTGCCAGTGGCAAAGGACACGCACAAGAGACCCAGTACTTC; cdr3_aa: CASGKGHAQETQYF
v_call: TRBV28; clone_size: NA; j_call: TRBJ2-7; d_call: TRBD2; cdr3_nt: TGTGCCAGCAGCTTTACGGCACTAGCGGCGGAGGGGCAGTACTTC; cdr3_aa: CASSFTALAAEGQYF
v_call: TRBV7-6; clone_size: NA; j_call: TRBJ1-5; d_call: TRBD1; cdr3_nt: TGTGCCAGCAGCTTATGGCAGGGGGATAGCAATCAGCCCCAGCATTTT; cdr3_aa: CASSLWQGDSNQPQHF
v_call: TRBV9; clone_size: NA; j_call: TRBJ2-1; d_call: NA; cdr3_nt: TGTGCCAGCAGCGTAGGGAAAGGGCCCTACAATGAGCAGTTCTTC; cdr3_aa: CASSVGKGPYNEQFF
v_call: TRBV13; clone_size: once; j_call: TRBJ2-6; d_call: NA; cdr3_nt: TGTGCCAGCAGCTTAAGGGGTGGGGAGGCTGGGGCCAACGTCCTGACTTTC; cdr3_aa: CASSLRGGEAGANVLTF
v_call: TRBV5-8; clone_size: NA; j_call: TRBJ1-5; d_call: TRBD1; cdr3_nt: TGTGCCAGCAGCTGGGGATCAGGGGGGCAGCCCCAGCATTTT; cdr3_aa: CASSWGSGGQPQHF
v_call: TRBV7-9; clone_size: NA; j_call: TRBJ1-6; d_call: NA; cdr3_nt: TGTGCCAGCAGCCCACGACAGCACCTCTATAATTCACCCCTCCACTTT; cdr3_aa: CASSPRQHLYNSPLHF
v_call: TRBV14; clone_size: NA; j_call: TRBJ2-7; d_call: NA; cdr3_nt: TGTGCCAGCCGTCCTTCCGTTGACGCCTACGAGCAGTACTTC; cdr3_aa: CASRPSVDAYEQYF
v_call: TRBV5-4; clone_size: NA; j_call: TRBJ1-2; d_call: NA; cdr3_nt: TGTGCCAGCAGCTTGGCCGGTACAGAAGCTAACTATGGCTACACCTTC; cdr3_aa: CASSLAGTEANYGYTF
v_call: TRBV19; clone_size: NA; j_call: TRBJ2-2; d_call: NA; cdr3_nt: TGTGCCAGTAGTATTTTAGGGAGCACCGGGGAGCTGTTTTTT; cdr3_aa: CASSILGSTGELFF
v_call: TRBV5-4; clone_size: NA; j_call: TRBJ2-5; d_call: NA; cdr3_nt: TGTGCCAGCAGCTTGGGGCAGCCAGAGACCCAGTACTTC; cdr3_aa: CASSLGQPETQYF
v_call: TRBV2; clone_size: NA; j_call: TRBJ1-1; d_call: NA; cdr3_nt: TGTGCCAGCAAAAGTTCGCCTGAAGCTTTCTTT; cdr3_aa: CASKSSPEAFF
v_call: TRBV15; clone_size: NA; j_call: TRBJ2-3; d_call: NA; cdr3_nt: TGTGCCACCAGCAAGAACTACCCCACAGATACGCAGTATTTT; cdr3_aa: CATSKNYPTDTQYF
v_call: TRBV7-9; clone_size: NA; j_call: TRBJ1-5; d_call: NA; cdr3_nt: TGTGCCAGCAGCCAGACACGGAGCAATCAGCCCCAGCATTTT; cdr3_aa: CASSQTRSNQPQHF
v_call: TRBV5-1; clone_size: NA; j_call: TRBJ2-1; d_call: TRBD2; cdr3_nt: TGCGCCAGCAGCATGGTCGGGGGAGGGATCCACAATGAGCAGTTCTTC; cdr3_aa: CASSMVGGGIHNEQFF
v_call: TRBV6-6; clone_size: NA; j_call: TRBJ2-1; d_call: NA; cdr3_nt: TGTGCCAGCAATAGTTACTCCGGGCTCAATGAGCAGTTCTTC; cdr3_aa: CASNSYSGLNEQFF
v_call: TRBV4-1; clone_size: NA; j_call: TRBJ2-7; d_call: TRBD1; cdr3_nt: TGCGCCAGCAGCCAAGACGGGACAGGGACCTACGAGCAGTACTTC; cdr3_aa: CASSQDGTGTYEQYF
v_call: TRBV5-6; clone_size: NA; j_call: TRBJ1-2; d_call: NA; cdr3_nt: TGTGCCAGCAGCTTTGAAGGGGGTTTAGGGGTTGATGGCTACACCTTC; cdr3_aa: CASSFEGGLGVDGYTF
v_call: TRBV4-1; clone_size: NA; j_call: TRBJ2-2; d_call: NA; cdr3_nt: TGCGCCAGCAGCCAAGGGGCCGCGCGGGAGCTGTTTTTT; cdr3_aa: CASSQGAARELFF
v_call: TRBV10-2; clone_size: NA; j_call: TRBJ2-5; d_call: TRBD2; cdr3_nt: TGCGCCAGCAGTACTGGGACTAGCGGTCGGGAGACCCAGTACTTC; cdr3_aa: CASSTGTSGRETQYF
v_call: TRBV5-6; clone_size: NA; j_call: TRBJ2-1; d_call: TRBD2; cdr3_nt: TGTGCCAGCAGCTCGGGCCCCGGGACTAGCGGGAGCAATGAGCAGTTCTTC; cdr3_aa: CASSSGPGTSGSNEQFF
v_call: TRBV7-9; clone_size: few; j_call: TRBJ2-1; d_call: NA; cdr3_nt: TGTGCCAGCAGCTTGGTGGGGAGGTATGGTGAGCAGTTCTTC; cdr3_aa: CASSLVGRYGEQFF
v_call: TRBV9; clone_size: NA; j_call: TRBJ2-7; d_call: TRBD1; cdr3_nt: TGTGCCAGCAGCCCCGGACAGGGGGCCTACGAGCAGTACTTC; cdr3_aa: CASSPGQGAYEQYF
v_call: TRBV28; clone_size: NA; j_call: TRBJ1-1; d_call: NA; cdr3_nt: TGTGCCAGCAGTTTCGTCCCCCGGGGAATGAACACTGAAGCTTTCTTT; cdr3_aa: CASSFVPRGMNTEAFF
v_call: TRBV28; clone_size: once; j_call: TRBJ2-3; d_call: NA; cdr3_nt: TGTGCCAGCAGTTTTGGAGGAAACACAGATACGCAGTATTTT; cdr3_aa: CASSFGGNTDTQYF
v_call: TRBV10-3; clone_size: NA; j_call: TRBJ2-1; d_call: TRBD1; cdr3_nt: TGTGCCATCAGTGGGGGGACAGGGGATAGAGAGCAGTTCTTC; cdr3_aa: CAISGGTGDREQFF
v_call: TRBV5-1; clone_size: NA; j_call: TRBJ2-3; d_call: TRBD1; cdr3_nt: TGCGCCAGCAGCCCGGGGACAGGGACGGATACGCAGTATTTT; cdr3_aa: CASSPGTGTDTQYF
v_call: TRBV9; clone_size: NA; j_call: TRBJ2-7; d_call: NA; cdr3_nt: TGTGCCAGCAGCGTAGAGGGACTCTCCTACGAGCAGTACTTC; cdr3_aa: CASSVEGLSYEQYF
v_call: TRBV11-3; clone_size: NA; j_call: TRBJ2-1; d_call: NA; cdr3_nt: TGTGCCAGCAGCCCGACCGGGACCATCTCCTACAATGAGCAGTTCTTC; cdr3_aa: CASSPTGTISYNEQFF
v_call: TRBV6-5; clone_size: NA; j_call: TRBJ2-1; d_call: TRBD2; cdr3_nt: TGTGCCAGCAGTTTACTAGCGGGCTCCTACAATGAGCAGTTCTTC; cdr3_aa: CASSLLAGSYNEQFF
v_call: TRBV2; clone_size: NA; j_call: TRBJ1-1; d_call: NA; cdr3_nt: TGTGCCAGCTCTTGGCTGAACACTGAAGCTTTCTTT; cdr3_aa: CASSWLNTEAFF
v_call: TRBV7-8; clone_size: NA; j_call: TRBJ2-1; d_call: NA; cdr3_nt: TGTGCCAGCAGCTTAGATGTAGGGAAGGGCAATGAGCAGTTCTTC; cdr3_aa: CASSLDVGKGNEQFF
v_call: TRBV10-3; clone_size: NA; j_call: TRBJ2-7; d_call: NA; cdr3_nt: TGTGCCACTAGGAACTCCTACGAGCAGTACTTC; cdr3_aa: CATRNSYEQYF
v_call: TRBV2; clone_size: NA; j_call: TRBJ2-1; d_call: TRBD2; cdr3_nt: TGTGCCAGCAGTGCCGAGACCCTAGCGGCTATCTACAATGAGCAGTTCTTC; cdr3_aa: CASSAETLAAIYNEQFF
v_call: TRBV27; clone_size: NA; j_call: TRBJ2-1; d_call: NA; cdr3_nt: TGTGCCAGCAGTTTATCGATATTACTAAGTGATGAGCAGTTCTTC; cdr3_aa: CASSLSILLSDEQFF
v_call: TRBV19; clone_size: NA; j_call: TRBJ2-1; d_call: TRBD2; cdr3_nt: TGTGCCAGTAGCAAACTAGCGGGAGGCCACGGAGATGAGCAGTTCTTC; cdr3_aa: CASSKLAGGHGDEQFF